A selection of T cell receptor beta chains follows, all from one sample in a study of cytomegalovirus exposure and HLA in healthy donors. Sequenced by immunoSEQ multiplex PCR; TCRdb stores in-frame clones only, minus some. The table records 100,000 to 150,000 clones, roughly 84% of them present only once. The specimen sequenced was PBMCs. Receptor source: a woman between 18 and 29 years old in good health and CMV-seropositive. Each CDR3 is given with its conserved first and last residue. Fields, in order: V gene, D gene, clone size, J gene, CDR3 protein, CDR3 DNA. The D gene is left open where the match is weak. Not every row has a clone size; where given, it reads once, few, many or a size class.

v_call: TRBV2
d_call: TRBD2
clone_size: -
j_call: TRBJ2-5
cdr3_aa: CASTRLAGAQETQYF
cdr3_nt: TGTGCCAGCACCCGACTAGCGGGGGCGCAAGAGACCCAGTACTTC

v_call: TRBV19
d_call: -
clone_size: -
j_call: TRBJ1-2
cdr3_aa: CASSIQTGTHYGYTF
cdr3_nt: TGTGCCAGTAGTATTCAAACCGGGACTCACTATGGCTACACCTTC

v_call: TRBV5-1
d_call: TRBD1
clone_size: -
j_call: TRBJ2-4
cdr3_aa: CASSFMEQGKNIQYF
cdr3_nt: TGCGCCAGCAGCTTCATGGAACAGGGGAAAAACATTCAGTACTTC

v_call: TRBV7-2
d_call: TRBD2
clone_size: once
j_call: TRBJ2-3
cdr3_aa: CASSRGGSGGAGDTQYF
cdr3_nt: TGTGCCAGCAGTCGCGGGGGGAGCGGGGGGGCCGGAGATACGCAGTATTTT

v_call: TRBV7-7
d_call: -
clone_size: -
j_call: TRBJ1-1
cdr3_aa: CASSFTGLDTEAFF
cdr3_nt: TGTGCCAGCAGCTTCACAGGGTTGGACACTGAAGCTTTCTTT

v_call: TRBV25-1
d_call: -
clone_size: -
j_call: TRBJ1-1
cdr3_aa: CASSDTLPDTEAFF
cdr3_nt: TGTGCCAGCAGCGACACCCTGCCGGACACTGAAGCTTTCTTT

v_call: TRBV4-1
d_call: TRBD1
clone_size: -
j_call: TRBJ1-5
cdr3_aa: CASSRQGGNQPQHF
cdr3_nt: TGCGCCAGCAGCCGACAGGGAGGTAATCAGCCCCAGCATTTT

v_call: TRBV25-1
d_call: -
clone_size: -
j_call: TRBJ1-1
cdr3_aa: CASSAPPGGVGTEAFF
cdr3_nt: TGTGCCAGCAGTGCACCTCCGGGGGGGGTAGGGACTGAAGCTTTCTTT

v_call: TRBV7-6
d_call: -
clone_size: -
j_call: TRBJ2-3
cdr3_aa: CASSLIQGSTDTQYF
cdr3_nt: TGTGCCAGCAGCTTAATCCAGGGCAGCACAGATACGCAGTATTTT

v_call: TRBV2
d_call: TRBD2
clone_size: -
j_call: TRBJ2-1
cdr3_aa: CASRGSPIAGDNEQFF
cdr3_nt: TGTGCCAGCAGGGGTAGCCCGATAGCGGGTGACAATGAGCAGTTCTTC

v_call: TRBV29-1
d_call: -
clone_size: -
j_call: TRBJ1-4
cdr3_aa: CSAYGQSEKLFF
cdr3_nt: TGCAGCGCGTACGGACAGAGTGAAAAACTGTTTTTT

v_call: TRBV10-2
d_call: TRBD1
clone_size: -
j_call: TRBJ1-2
cdr3_aa: CASSETQGTGNYGYTF
cdr3_nt: TGCGCCAGCAGTGAGACACAGGGGACGGGGAACTATGGCTACACCTTC

v_call: TRBV2
d_call: -
clone_size: -
j_call: TRBJ1-5
cdr3_aa: CASSDSAANQPQHF
cdr3_nt: TGTGCCAGCAGTGATTCGGCGGCCAATCAGCCCCAGCATTTT

v_call: TRBV5-1
d_call: -
clone_size: -
j_call: TRBJ2-1
cdr3_aa: CASSLGGAEEQFF
cdr3_nt: TGCGCCAGCAGCTTGGGTGGGGCCGAGGAGCAGTTCTTC

v_call: TRBV5-1
d_call: TRBD2
clone_size: -
j_call: TRBJ2-3
cdr3_aa: CASSSWGSGGLLDTQYF
cdr3_nt: TGCGCCAGCAGCTCCTGGGGTAGCGGGGGGCTGTTAGATACGCAGTATTTT

v_call: TRBV2
d_call: -
clone_size: -
j_call: TRBJ1-4
cdr3_aa: CASSDGRGGTQDNEKLFF
cdr3_nt: TGTGCCAGCAGTGATGGACGGGGGGGCACCCAGGATAATGAAAAACTGTTTTTT

v_call: TRBV18
d_call: -
clone_size: -
j_call: TRBJ2-7
cdr3_aa: CASSPPAGYEQYF
cdr3_nt: TGTGCCAGCTCACCACCAGCCGGCTACGAGCAGTACTTC

v_call: TRBV6-5
d_call: TRBD2
clone_size: once
j_call: TRBJ2-3
cdr3_aa: CASSYVSGGITDTQYF
cdr3_nt: TGTGCCAGCAGTTACGTGAGCGGGGGGATCACAGATACGCAGTATTTT

v_call: TRBV27
d_call: TRBD1
clone_size: -
j_call: TRBJ2-7
cdr3_aa: CASSPEMGQRYEQYF
cdr3_nt: TGTGCCAGCAGTCCTGAAATGGGACAGAGGTACGAGCAGTACTTC

v_call: TRBV4-2
d_call: TRBD2
clone_size: -
j_call: TRBJ2-1
cdr3_aa: CASSQEMASGVYNEQFF
cdr3_nt: TGTGCCAGCAGCCAAGAGATGGCTAGCGGGGTATACAATGAGCAGTTCTTC

v_call: TRBV11-2
d_call: TRBD1
clone_size: -
j_call: TRBJ2-2
cdr3_aa: CASSPPGTGNTGELFF
cdr3_nt: TGTGCCAGCAGCCCTCCCGGGACAGGGAACACCGGGGAGCTGTTTTTT

v_call: TRBV28
d_call: TRBD2
clone_size: -
j_call: TRBJ2-1
cdr3_aa: CASRASGYNEQFF
cdr3_nt: TGTGCCTCCCGGGCTAGCGGCTACAATGAGCAGTTCTTC

v_call: TRBV10-1
d_call: TRBD2
clone_size: -
j_call: TRBJ2-7
cdr3_aa: CASSEYSGGYEQYF
cdr3_nt: TGCGCCAGCAGTGAGTATAGCGGGGGTTACGAGCAGTACTTC

v_call: TRBV2
d_call: TRBD1
clone_size: -
j_call: TRBJ2-1
cdr3_aa: CASRVQGSTYNEQFF
cdr3_nt: TGTGCCAGCAGGGTACAGGGGTCGACCTACAATGAGCAGTTCTTC

v_call: TRBV7-2
d_call: TRBD1
clone_size: -
j_call: TRBJ1-2
cdr3_aa: CASRTTGTAYGYTF
cdr3_nt: TGTGCCAGCAGAACCACCGGGACAGCCTATGGCTACACCTTC

v_call: TRBV5-4
d_call: -
clone_size: -
j_call: TRBJ1-2
cdr3_aa: CASSLEGGGSHYGYTF
cdr3_nt: TGTGCCAGCAGCTTGGAGGGCGGGGGGTCGCACTATGGCTACACCTTC

v_call: TRBV5-1
d_call: -
clone_size: -
j_call: TRBJ2-4
cdr3_aa: CASSLAEGHSNIQYF
cdr3_nt: TGCGCCAGCAGCTTGGCCGAAGGACACTCCAACATTCAGTACTTC

v_call: TRBV4-1
d_call: -
clone_size: -
j_call: TRBJ1-3
cdr3_aa: CASSQDSGSGNTIYF
cdr3_nt: TGCGCCAGCAGCCAAGATTCAGGGTCTGGAAACACCATATATTTT

v_call: TRBV11-3
d_call: TRBD1
clone_size: -
j_call: TRBJ2-2
cdr3_aa: CASSVGGQGTGELFF
cdr3_nt: TGTGCCAGCAGCGTCGGAGGACAGGGGACCGGGGAGCTGTTTTTT

v_call: TRBV19
d_call: -
clone_size: -
j_call: TRBJ1-1
cdr3_aa: CASNREGTKEAFF
cdr3_nt: TGTGCCAGTAACCGGGAGGGGACAAAGGAAGCTTTCTTT

v_call: TRBV6-5
d_call: -
clone_size: -
j_call: TRBJ1-2
cdr3_aa: CASSYLDSRRGYTF
cdr3_nt: TGTGCCAGCAGTTACTTGGACAGTCGACGCGGCTACACCTTC

v_call: TRBV28
d_call: TRBD1
clone_size: once
j_call: TRBJ2-7
cdr3_aa: CASGDRSLANEQYF
cdr3_nt: TGTGCCAGCGGGGACAGGTCTCTTGCCAACGAGCAGTACTTC

v_call: TRBV4-1
d_call: -
clone_size: -
j_call: TRBJ2-3
cdr3_aa: CASSQDRDTQYF
cdr3_nt: TGCGCCAGCAGCCAAGACAGAGATACGCAGTATTTT

v_call: TRBV5-1
d_call: TRBD1
clone_size: -
j_call: TRBJ1-1
cdr3_aa: CASSYWDSLNTEAFF
cdr3_nt: TGCGCCAGCAGTTATTGGGACAGCCTGAACACTGAAGCTTTCTTT

v_call: TRBV7-6
d_call: -
clone_size: -
j_call: TRBJ1-2
cdr3_aa: CASSADGDRYGYTF
cdr3_nt: TGTGCCAGCAGCGCCGACGGAGATCGGTATGGCTACACCTTC

v_call: TRBV14
d_call: TRBD2
clone_size: -
j_call: TRBJ2-3
cdr3_aa: CASSPPSGGPTTDTQYF
cdr3_nt: TGTGCCAGCAGCCCCCCTAGCGGGGGGCCCACCACAGATACGCAGTATTTT

v_call: TRBV7-6
d_call: TRBD2
clone_size: few
j_call: TRBJ2-7
cdr3_aa: CASSSWTSGGNSYEQYF
cdr3_nt: TGTGCCAGCAGCTCCTGGACTAGCGGGGGTAATTCCTACGAGCAGTACTTC

v_call: TRBV29-1
d_call: -
clone_size: once
j_call: TRBJ2-3
cdr3_aa: CSVEEQGGDTQYF
cdr3_nt: TGCAGCGTTGAAGAACAGGGTGGGGATACGCAGTATTTT

v_call: TRBV6-5
d_call: TRBD1
clone_size: -
j_call: TRBJ2-7
cdr3_aa: CASSYSGTVYEQYF
cdr3_nt: TGTGCCAGCAGTTACTCGGGGACAGTCTACGAGCAGTACTTC

v_call: TRBV28
d_call: -
clone_size: -
j_call: TRBJ1-1
cdr3_aa: CASRPRSGRDTEAFF
cdr3_nt: TGTGCCAGCAGACCCCGATCAGGGAGGGACACTGAAGCTTTCTTT

v_call: TRBV10-1
d_call: TRBD1
clone_size: -
j_call: TRBJ1-2
cdr3_aa: CASSESLTGDSGYTF
cdr3_nt: TGCGCCAGCAGTGAGTCGTTGACAGGGGACAGTGGCTACACCTTC

v_call: TRBV6-5
d_call: -
clone_size: -
j_call: TRBJ2-7
cdr3_aa: CASSYRGSDEQYF
cdr3_nt: TGTGCCAGCAGTTACAGGGGATCGGACGAGCAGTACTTC

v_call: TRBV6-1
d_call: -
clone_size: once
j_call: TRBJ1-6
cdr3_aa: CASSESNPITRSPLHF
cdr3_nt: TGTGCCAGCAGTGAAAGTAATCCTATTACGCGTTCACCCCTCCACTTT

v_call: TRBV7-9
d_call: -
clone_size: -
j_call: TRBJ1-2
cdr3_aa: CSSSLAKLWTIGGYTF
cdr3_nt: TGTTCCAGCAGCTTAGCAAAACTTTGGACAATTGGTGGCTACACCTTC